The following is a T cell receptor beta chain sequence with its context. Its target is unknown. This sample is drawn from a study of cytomegalovirus exposure and HLA in healthy donors. Study-level results: In a later analysis, the majority of CMV-associated beta chains seemingly showed HLA restriction. One cluster of highly shared sequence variants probably arose as a sequencing artifact.

Trimming took 2 bases from V and 6 from J; bases not matched to a gene: 3. Germline CDR1 SGHRS, CDR2 YFSETQ. The CDR3 has 13 residues. Both 60 Vbeta primers and 13 Jbeta primers went into the PCR. Clones were read by immunoSEQ multiplex PCR, and TCRdb kept only the in-frame ones, dropping some. This sample has around 50,000 clones, with roughly 83% found just once. This chain links TRBV5-1 with TRBJ1-2; 8 bases match TRBD1. The sample comprised PBMCs. The sequence was collected from a man aged 35 to 55 in good health and CMV-seronegative. The DNA for the CDR3 is TGCGCCAGCAGCTTAGGGACAGGAGATGGCTACACCTTC. It codes for CASSLGTGDGYTF.